Listed here are 28 T cell receptor beta chains from one sample, sequenced in a study of Tregs in tolerant kidney transplant recipients. Profiling relied on immunoSEQ multiplex PCR, and the TCRdb table lists in-frame clones only, not all of them. The data contain some 250,000 clones, about four fifths of them singletons. The sequenced sample was CD4+ T cells from blood. The receptors were gathered from a human donor in good health.

The chain couples TRBV10-3 to TRBJ1-1, with 7 bases lining up with TRBD1. The J segment lost 7 bases and the V segment lost 3 bases, leaving 20 bases of the junction unmatched. CDR3 length: 18 residues. Germline V gene data show CDR1 as ENHRY and CDR2 as SYGVKD. Written as DNA, the CDR3 is TGTGCCATCAGTGACCCTCATTTGATTCGGACAGGAGTAGATGAAGCTTTCTTT. Protein sequence: CAISDPHLIRTGVDEAFF.

This chain uses TRBV7-9 with TRBJ1-1; D not resolved. Per germline, CDR1 SEHNR and CDR2 FQNEAQ (reference sequence). The V end lost 3 bases, the J end lost 3 bases, and 2 bases lay between the germline ends. This CDR3 has 11 residues. The CDR3 sequence is CASSLYTEAFF. The CDR3 region has the DNA TGTGCCAGCAGCTTGTACACTGAAGCTTTCTTT.

This clone was seen only once. J is TRBJ2-3 and V is TRBV6-5, with D perhaps TRBD1 (6 bases). Germline V lookup: CDR1 MNHEY, CDR2 SVGAGI. This CDR3 is 15 amino acids long. The V end lost 1 base, the J end lost 0 bases, and 8 bases lay between the germline ends. DNA for the CDR3: TGTGCCAGCAGTTACTTAGGACAGAGCACAGATACGCAGTATTTT. Translation: CASSYLGQSTDTQYF.

The chain combines TRBV7-8 with TRBJ1-1, with 7 bases matching TRBD1. The junction had 6 bases not matched to a gene; V was cut back by 7 bases and J by 4 bases. The germline CDR1 and CDR2 sequences are SGHVS and FQNEAQ. CDR3 size: 13 residues. The CDR3 DNA sequence: TGTGCCAGCATCCCAGGGGGTTCCACTGAAGCTTTCTTT. Protein sequence: CASIPGGSTEAFF.

The chain uses TRBV4-1 and TRBJ2-2, with D possibly matching TRBD2 (7 bases). CDR3 length equals 15 residues. V dropped 0 bases and J dropped 5 bases, with 10 bases sitting between them. In germline, CDR1 is MGHRA, CDR2 YSYEKL. The CDR3 DNA reads as TGCGCCAGCAGCCAAGACAGGGGAGGGACCGGGGAGCTGTTTTTT. It codes for CASSQDRGGTGELFF.

This clone was picked up one time. This chain uses TRBV2 with TRBJ2-7; weak D call: TRBD1 (6 bases). V was pared by 9 bases and J by 5 bases, with 17 bases between. Germline V CDR1 and CDR2: SNHLY, FYNNEI. The CDR3 contains 13 residues. This CDR3 reads CARALTGGNEQYF. The CDR3 DNA follows: TGTGCCAGAGCTTTGACAGGCGGCAACGAGCAGTACTTC.

The rearrangement uses TRBV18 and TRBJ2-1; no firm D call. The CDR3 has 12 residues. Germline V CDR1 and CDR2: KGHSH, LQKENI. The V end lost 3 bases, the J end lost 8 bases, and 8 bases lay between the germline ends. The CDR3 DNA sequence: TGTGCCAGCTCACCGGGGTTAGATGAGCAGTTCTTC. Residues: CASSPGLDEQFF.

Comment on this clone: The sample has other DNA sequences that encode this CDR3 too. The chain employs TRBV30 and TRBJ1-1; tentative D call: TRBD1 (5 bases). This CDR3 comprises 13 residues. From germline, CDR1 is GTSNPN and CDR2 SVGIG (reference sequence). Trimming removed 0 bases from V and 5 bases from J, with 10 bases in between. This CDR3 is CAWSVRGGTEAFF. Here the CDR3 DNA reads TGTGCCTGGAGTGTACGGGGCGGGACTGAAGCTTTCTTT.

The chain combines TRBV10-3 with TRBJ2-2, with TRBD2 matching over 8 bases. The V and J ends lost 3 bases and 2 bases, in that order; junction bases with no gene match: 5. This CDR3 region has 16 residues. The germline V gene encodes CDR1 ENHRY and CDR2 SYGVKD. The chain's CDR3 is CAISDLGLDNTGELFF. CDR3 sequence (DNA): TGTGCCATCAGTGACTTGGGACTAGATAACACCGGGGAGCTGTTTTTT.

The chain is built from TRBV7-2 and TRBJ2-2, with D possibly being TRBD1 (6 bases). The CDR3 runs 13 residues. Germline CDR1 SGHTA, CDR2 FQGNSA. Trimming removed 3 bases from V and 4 bases from J, with 6 bases in between. The CDR3 sequence is CASSFRGTGELFF. The CDR3 nucleotides are TGTGCCAGCAGCTTCAGGGGCACCGGGGAGCTGTTTTTT.

This clone has only one observation. The rearrangement uses TRBV28 and TRBJ2-7; D may be TRBD2 (6 bases). Trimming pared 0 bases from V and 3 bases from J, leaving 12 bases between. Germline-derived CDR1 and CDR2 are MDHEN and SYDVKM. The CDR3 loop spans 15 amino acids. Here the CDR3 reads CASSLWSGPYYEQYF. CDR3 nucleotides: TGTGCCAGCAGTTTATGGAGCGGGCCTTACTACGAGCAGTACTTC. Supplemented by reference TRBV28 and TRBJ2-7, the full variable domain reads DVKVTQSSRYLVKRTGEKVFLECVQDMDHENMFWYRQDPGLGLRLIYFSYDVKMKEKGDIPEGYSVSREKKERFSLILESASTNQTSMYLCASSLWSGPYYEQYFGPGTRLTVT.

V is TRBV7-6 and J is TRBJ1-4; D not certain. Trimming took off 2 bases at V and 7 bases at J, with 14 bases between the two ends. The CDR3 has 15 residues. The germline CDR1 and CDR2 sequences are SGHVS and FNYEAQ. DNA for the CDR3: TGTGCCAGCAGCTTATCCGTCAGCGGGATTGAAAAACTGTTTTTT. Amino acid sequence: CASSLSVSGIEKLFF.

This clone was detected once. The chain combines TRBV19 with TRBJ1-5; D perhaps matches TRBD1 (5 bases). This CDR3 comprises 20 residues. Germline V gives CDR1 LNHDA, CDR2 SQIVND (reference sequence). V shed 0 bases and J shed 0 bases, with 21 bases lying between them. CDR3 sequence: CASSIERRGAPPYSNQPQHF. In DNA, the CDR3 is TGTGCCAGTAGTATAGAGCGGAGGGGCGCGCCCCCATATAGCAATCAGCCCCAGCATTTT.

This chain links TRBV6-1 with TRBJ1-2, with D hard to call. V lost 7 bases and J lost 2, with 5 bases in between. Germline CDR1 MNHNS, CDR2 SASEGT. CDR3 length equals 11 residues. In nucleotides, the CDR3 is TGTGCCAGCATAGGAAACTATGGCTACACCTTC. It encodes CASIGNYGYTF.

The V and J genes are TRBV18 and TRBJ2-3; D is unclear. V was shortened by 4 bases and J by 0 bases, with 8 bases between the two germline ends. Germline CDR1 KGHSH, CDR2 LQKENI. The length of the CDR3 is 14 residues. The CDR3 DNA follows: TGTGCCAGCTCACACCTAGACAGCACAGATACGCAGTATTTT. As protein: CASSHLDSTDTQYF.

The chain employs TRBV2 and TRBJ1-1, with D tentatively TRBD1 (6 bases). Germline CDR1 reads SNHLY; CDR2 reads FYNNEI. The CDR3 consists of 15 residues. V gave up 3 bases and J gave up 5 bases, with 16 bases separating them. The CDR3 spells CASSDGSGASTEAFF. The CDR3 DNA reads TGTGCCAGCAGTGACGGCTCGGGGGCGAGTACTGAAGCTTTCTTT.

The gene calls are TRBV10-3 and TRBJ2-5; the D gene is possibly TRBD2 (6 bases). The CDR3 length is 13 residues. V lost 8 bases and J lost 5, with 15 bases in between. In germline, CDR1 is ENHRY, CDR2 SYGVKD. DNA for the CDR3: TGTGCCATCTCGGGGGACCCAATTGAGACCCAGTACTTC. Its protein product is CAISGDPIETQYF.

This chain connects TRBV15 to TRBJ1-5; D is perhaps TRBD1 (6 bases). In germline, CDR1 is LNHNV, CDR2 YYDKDF (reference sequence). The CDR3 is 16 residues long. V lost 0 bases to trimming and J lost 0 bases, with 9 bases between them. The DNA of the CDR3 is TGTGCCACCAGCAGAGATTGGGGGGCTAGCAATCAGCCCCAGCATTTT. This codes for CATSRDWGASNQPQHF.

The chain is built from TRBV6-5 and TRBJ1-2, with D hard to call. The V end lost 0 bases, the J end lost 0 bases, and 11 bases lay between the germline ends. Germline lookup yields CDR1 MNHEY and CDR2 SVGAGI. There are 16 residues in the CDR3. CDR3 DNA: TGTGCCAGCAGTTACTCTGGATTGATTACTAACTATGGCTACACCTTC. Translation gives CASSYSGLITNYGYTF.

This chain connects TRBV11-3 to TRBJ1-3; D is uncertain. The CDR3 loop spans 15 amino acids. V was trimmed by 8 bases and J by 0 bases, leaving 14 bases between them. Per germline, CDR1 SGHNT and CDR2 YENEEA. The chain's CDR3 is CASLRTQFSGNTIYF. CDR3 DNA sequence: TGTGCCAGCTTGAGGACCCAATTCTCTGGAAACACCATATATTTT.

The chain carries TRBV5-1 and TRBJ1-1; D unresolved. The CDR3 has 15 residues. Germline lookup yields CDR1 SGHRS and CDR2 YFSETQ. The germline V and J ends were trimmed by 2 bases and 8 bases, with 19 bases remaining between them. DNA for the CDR3: TGCGCCAGCAGCTTATCACGCAGTACGGAAGGGGAAGCTTTCTTT. Amino acid sequence: CASSLSRSTEGEAFF. Complete variable domain (other parts from reference TRBV5-1 and TRBJ1-1): KAGVTQTPRYLIKTRGQQVTLSCSPISGHRSVSWYQQTPGQGLQFLFEYFSETQRNKGNFPGRFSGRQFSNSRSEMNVSTLELGDSALYLCASSLSRSTEGEAFFGQGTRLTVV.

This clone showed up just a few times. The chain links TRBV9 to TRBJ1-3; D is possibly TRBD1 (5 bases). CDR3 size: 13 residues. Germline CDR1 reads SGDLS; CDR2 reads YYNGEE. The germline V and J ends were trimmed by 1 base and 4 bases, with 6 bases remaining between them. CDR3 sequence reads: CASSVSGGNTIYF. The DNA for the CDR3 is TGTGCCAGCAGCGTATCAGGGGGAAACACCATATATTTT.

This sequence joins TRBV7-6 and TRBJ2-7, with 13 bases identical to TRBD2. Germline V CDR1 and CDR2: SGHVS, FNYEAQ. This CDR3 region has 20 residues. V dropped 0 bases and J dropped 7; count of bases not matched to a gene: 18. The CDR3 here is CASSLAPLAGGPKAQREQYF. The CDR3 coding sequence is TGTGCCAGCAGCTTAGCTCCACTAGCGGGAGGGCCTAAGGCCCAAAGAGAGCAGTACTTC.

The chain employs TRBV19 and TRBJ2-2, with D possibly called TRBD1 or TRBD2 (6 bases each). CDR1 is LNHDA, CDR2 SQIVND, per germline (reference sequence). This CDR3 contains 17 residues. Trimming took 7 bases from V and 1 from J, leaving 19 bases between them. The CDR3 region is CASKWDRGQQNTGELFF. CDR3 bases: TGTGCCAGTAAATGGGATCGGGGGCAGCAGAACACCGGGGAGCTGTTTTTT.

This chain links TRBV7-9 with TRBJ2-2; D possibly matches TRBD1 or TRBD2 (6 bases each). The V and J ends lost 5 bases and 3 bases respectively, with 13 bases between them. CDR3 length: 15 residues. Germline V gives CDR1 SEHNR, CDR2 FQNEAQ (reference sequence). The CDR3 nucleotides read TGTGCCAGCAGCCCGTCTGGGGGGCACACCGGGGAGCTGTTTTTT. Translating gives CASSPSGGHTGELFF.

To note about this clone: Additional DNA sequences in this sample encode the identical CDR3. The V call is TRBV2, the J call TRBJ2-7; the D is unclear. Germline-derived CDR1 and CDR2 are SNHLY and FYNNEI. V was trimmed by 4 bases and J by 0 bases, leaving 13 bases between them. CDR3 length: 15 residues. The CDR3 spells CASSVTFFSSYEQYF. For the CDR3, the DNA is TGTGCCAGCAGTGTGACCTTTTTTAGCTCCTACGAGCAGTACTTC.

The rearrangement joins TRBV6-5 to TRBJ2-7, with 10 bases that match TRBD1. The CDR3 extends over 14 amino acids. Germline CDR1 reads MNHEY; CDR2 reads SVGAGI. V trimming: 4 bases; J trimming: 4 bases; junction bases outside the gene matches: 4. The CDR3 DNA is TGTGCCAGCAGTTCCGGGACAGGGGAGTACGAGCAGTACTTC. This translates into CASSSGTGEYEQYF.

The chain has TRBV6-6 and TRBJ1-6, with D uncertain. Between the trimmed V and J ends, which lost 4 bases and 7 bases, there was a span of 11 bases. The V gene's germline CDR1 is MNHNY and CDR2 SVGAGI (reference sequence). CDR3 size: 14 residues. The CDR3 sequence: CASSSGYENSPLHF. CDR3 coding DNA: TGTGCCAGCAGTTCGGGGTATGAGAATTCACCCCTCCACTTT.